The 30 T cell receptor beta chains below were found in one sample sequenced in a study of human T cells and chemical hapten exposure. This sample's time point: healthy volunteer bleed at 2 weeks. Unfractionated whole blood was the source of the extracted total RNA. TCRdb called the RACE reads again in MiXCR, with one record for every CDR3 protein. This sample yields 80,000 to 100,000 distinct CDR3 sequences, of which roughly 8.5% are seen a single time; about 3% belongs to the top ten. The source material was whole blood. Source of these receptors: a female donor in good health. Some clones in this sample may be carry-over from other donors' samples.

The V and J genes are TRBV7-2 and TRBJ1-1; no clear D. The germline V gene encodes CDR1 SGHTA and CDR2 FQGNSA. V was cut by 1 base and J by 0 bases, with 6 bases left in between. The CDR3 has 14 amino acids. In nucleotides, the CDR3 is TGTGCCAGCAGCTTAGAGGTCGTGAACACTGAAGCTTTCTTT. It encodes CASSLEVVNTEAFF.

This clonotype was seen more than once but under ten times. The chain links TRBV9 to TRBJ2-3; 9 bases align to TRBD1. With V trimmed by 0 bases and J by 2 bases, 4 bases remained unmatched. The CDR3 consists of 16 residues. The germline CDR1 and CDR2 sequences are SGDLS and YYNGEE. The CDR3 nucleotides are TGTGCCAGCAGCGTAGGACAGGGGGACACCACAGATACGCAGTATTTT. Its protein product is CASSVGQGDTTDTQYF. The full variable domain, completed using reference TRBV9 and TRBJ2-3, is DSGVTQTPKHLITATGQRVTLRCSPRSGDLSVYWYQQSLDQGLQFLIQYYNGEERAKGNILERFSAQQFPDLHSELNLSSLELGDSALYFCASSVGQGDTTDTQYFGPGTRLTVL.

This clonotype was found many times. This rearrangement joins TRBV21-1 to TRBJ1-6; the table's D call TRBD1 went unverified against the DNA. TRBV21-1 is a documented pseudogene. The CDR3 length is 18 residues. CDR3 region: CASSKESTGRSYNSPLHF. CDR3 coding DNA: TGTGCCAGCAGCAAAGAATCGACAGGGCGCTCCTATAATTCACCCCTCCACTTT.

In this sample, this clonotype turned up many times. CDR3 loop: CATSPLTGGDIYGYTF. CDR3 nucleotides: TGTGCCACCAGCCCTCTGACAGGGGGCGATATCTATGGCTACACCTTC. This rearrangement joins TRBV15 to TRBJ1-2, with 10 bases fitting TRBD1. Germline values: CDR1 LNHNV, CDR2 YYDKDF (reference sequence). V lost 5 bases and J lost 4; bases outside the gene matches: 10. CDR3 length: 16 residues.

The chain employs TRBV29-1 and TRBJ2-2; D is unresolved. This CDR3 comprises 13 residues. Germline CDR1 reads SQVTM; CDR2 reads ANQGSEA. V lost 4 bases, J lost 3 bases, and 9 bases lay in between. The CDR3 loop reads CSVVGSHTGELFF. CDR3 sequence (DNA): TGCAGCGTTGTGGGGTCCCACACCGGGGAGCTGTTTTTT.

This clonotype was counted ten times or more. The chain employs TRBV29-1 and TRBJ2-1; maybe TRBD2 (5 bases). The germline gives CDR1 SQVTM, CDR2 ANQGSEA. The CDR3 runs 15 residues. The V gene lost 6 bases and the J gene lost 9 bases, with 24 bases spanning the gap. CDR3 DNA sequence: TGCAGCGTCGCAGGAAAACGGGATCCCACTGGTGAGCAGTTCTTC. It codes for CSVAGKRDPTGEQFF.

This clonotype was seen many times. This chain connects TRBV2 to TRBJ2-6; D is uncertain. V was trimmed by 6 bases and J by 0 bases, leaving 0 bases between them. Germline CDR1 and CDR2: SNHLY and FYNNEI. This CDR3 region has 12 residues. The CDR3 spells CASSSGANVLTF. The DNA for the CDR3 is TGTGCCAGCAGCTCTGGGGCCAACGTCCTGACTTTC.

The chain has TRBV5-1 and TRBJ2-1, with D hard to call. Germline V gives CDR1 SGHRS, CDR2 YFSETQ. Between the trimmed V and J ends, which lost 1 base and 0 bases, there was a span of 8 bases. The CDR3 has 15 amino acids. CDR3 sequence: CASSLSEPSYNEQFF. The CDR3 nucleotides read TGCGCCAGCAGCTTGTCCGAGCCCTCCTACAATGAGCAGTTCTTC.

This clonotype came up a few times. In nucleotides, the CDR3 is TGTGCCAGCAGTTTATACGGGACAGGGGCGGAGACCCAGTACTTC. It encodes CASSLYGTGAETQYF. The chain joins TRBV12-3 or TRBV12-4 to TRBJ2-5; 10 positions agree with TRBD1. The length of the CDR3 is 15 residues. Trimming at V came to 2 bases and at J to 5 bases, leaving 5 bases not matched to a gene.

This clonotype was counted ten times or more. The gene calls are TRBV12-3 or TRBV12-4 and TRBJ2-7; 8 nucleotides match TRBD1. The CDR3 loop spans 14 amino acids. The ends lost 3 bases at V and 4 bases at J; junction bases unmatched: 5. In DNA form, the CDR3 reads TGTGCCAGCAGTTTGATGCAGGGGGCTTACGAGCAGTACTTC. Its protein product is CASSLMQGAYEQYF.

This clonotype was detected only a few times. The chain employs TRBV12-3 or TRBV12-4 and TRBJ2-3; D not certain. This CDR3 has 17 residues. Trimming shortened V by 3 bases and J by 6 bases, and 22 bases separated the two germline ends. The CDR3 protein is CASSFLIHSSFKDTQYF. The CDR3 DNA is TGTGCCAGCAGTTTTCTGATACACAGTTCCTTTAAGGATACGCAGTATTTT.

Only a few counts were recorded for this clonotype. The chain employs TRBV13 and TRBJ2-7, with D unresolved. This CDR3 contains 13 residues. Germline values: CDR1 PRHDT, CDR2 FYEKMQ (reference sequence). Trimming pared 1 base from V and 4 bases from J, leaving 8 bases between. CDR3 sequence (DNA): TGTGCCAGCAGCTTAGCTTCGTATTACGAGCAGTACTTC. It codes for CASSLASYYEQYF. Full variable domain (remainder filled in from reference TRBV13 and TRBJ2-7): AAGVIQSPRHLIKEKRETATLKCYPIPRHDTVYWYQQGPGQDPQFLISFYEKMQSDKGSIPDRFSAQQFSDYHSELNMSSLELGDSALYFCASSLASYYEQYFGPGTRLTVT.

This clonotype has at least ten counts. The chain recombines TRBV5-4 with TRBJ1-1; no clear D gene. V lost 4 bases to trimming and J lost 10 bases, with 17 bases between them. This CDR3 is built from 13 residues. Germline CDR1 is SGHNT and CDR2 is YYREEE (reference sequence). This chain's CDR3 is CASSRNGRTGAFF. Written as DNA, the CDR3 is TGTGCCAGCAGCCGGAACGGGAGGACGGGAGCTTTCTTT. Supplemented by reference TRBV5-4 and TRBJ1-1, the full variable domain reads ETGVTQSPTHLIKTRGQQVTLRCSSQSGHNTVSWYQQALGQGPQFIFQYYREEENGRGNFPPRFSGLQFPNYSSELNVNALELDDSALYLCASSRNGRTGAFFGQGTRLTVV.

This clonotype was observed at least ten times. The chain couples TRBV20-1 to TRBJ2-3; 8 nucleotides agree with TRBD2. V shed 2 bases, J shed 3 bases, and the junction held 4 bases outside the gene matches. The CDR3 runs to 14 residues. Germline V gene sequence: CDR1 DFQATT, CDR2 SNEGSKA (reference sequence). The CDR3: CSARRLARTDTQYF. Here the CDR3 DNA reads TGCAGTGCTAGAAGACTAGCGAGAACAGATACGCAGTATTTT.

This clonotype was picked up a small number of times. The CDR3: CASSYRQTVMNTEAFF. In DNA form, the CDR3 reads TGTGCCAGCAGTTACCGACAGACAGTTATGAACACTGAAGCTTTCTTT. This rearrangement joins TRBV6-6 to TRBJ1-1; possible D gene TRBD1, 5 bases. The V gene lost 2 bases and the J gene lost 0 bases, with 13 bases spanning the gap. The germline V gene encodes CDR1 MNHNY and CDR2 SVGAGI (reference sequence). CDR3 length: 16 residues.

This clonotype turned up a few times. The rearrangement links TRBV6-5 to TRBJ1-6; 7 nucleotides match TRBD1. The CDR3 sequence is 14 residues long. V trimming: 6 bases; J trimming: 13 bases; junction bases outside the gene matches: 12. Looked up from germline, CDR1 is MNHEY and CDR2 is SVGAGI. The CDR3 coding sequence is TGTGCCAGCAGATCCTCAGGGGGGGAATACCCCCTCCACTTT. Protein: CASRSSGGEYPLHF.

This clonotype was detected ten times or more. This sequence joins TRBV2 and TRBJ2-1; D call uncertain. Trimming stripped 2 bases from V and 4 bases from J, with 9 bases between. This CDR3 comprises 14 residues. Germline assignment: CDR1 SNHLY and CDR2 FYNNEI. The CDR3 nucleotides read TGTGCCAGCAGTGAACTCACCACTTACAATGAGCAGTTCTTC. As protein: CASSELTTYNEQFF.

The chain couples TRBV5-1 to TRBJ1-6, with D unresolved. This CDR3 is built from 15 residues. V was pared by 4 bases and J by 0 bases, with 8 bases between. Germline CDR1 and CDR2: SGHRS and YFSETQ. CDR3 protein: CASSGTDSYNSPLHF. CDR3 nucleotides: TGCGCCAGCAGCGGAACAGACTCCTATAATTCACCCCTCCACTTT.

At least ten counts were recorded for this clonotype. The rearrangement joins TRBV20-1 to TRBJ2-2; D is perhaps TRBD1 (6 bases). The CDR3 runs 14 residues. The ends were cut back, 0 bases at V and 4 bases at J, with 9 bases in the middle. Germline assignment: CDR1 DFQATT and CDR2 SNEGSKA (reference sequence). In DNA, the CDR3 is TGCAGTGCTAGAGATCAACAGGGCACCGGGGAGCTGTTTTTT. Translating gives CSARDQQGTGELFF.

This clonotype was seen a handful of times. This chain joins TRBV7-2 and TRBJ2-7, with TRBD2 as a possible D gene (6 bases). There are 17 residues in the CDR3. V lost 2 bases, J lost 0 bases, and 17 bases lay in between. Per the germline V gene, CDR1 is SGHTA and CDR2 is FQGNSA. Written as DNA, the CDR3 is TGTGCCAGCAGCTTAAGCGCAGGAGGGTCCTTCTCCTACGAGCAGTACTTC. It specifies CASSLSAGGSFSYEQYF.

This clonotype was observed a few times. The chain combines TRBV28 with TRBJ1-3, with a tentative D call TRBD1 (6 bases). V lost 6 bases and J lost 3, with 12 bases in between. The CDR3 has 14 amino acids. Germline loops: CDR1 MDHEN, CDR2 SYDVKM. CDR3: CASRSPGHGNTIYF. The CDR3 nucleotides read TGTGCCAGCAGGTCGCCGGGACATGGAAACACCATATATTTT.

This chain uses TRBV5-1 with TRBJ2-1; perhaps TRBD2 as D (6 bases). Germline V gene sequence: CDR1 SGHRS, CDR2 YFSETQ. This CDR3 has 14 amino acids. V was pared by 4 bases and J by 10 bases, with 18 bases between. The CDR3 reads CASSTGTGTQEQFF. The CDR3 region has the DNA TGCGCCAGCAGCACCGGGACTGGGACGCAAGAGCAGTTCTTC.

This clonotype was found a few times. The chain employs TRBV6-1 and TRBJ2-2; 13 bases are a match to TRBD2. With V trimmed by 4 bases and J by 7 bases, 3 bases remained unmatched. The CDR3 is made up of 15 amino acids. Looked up from germline, CDR1 is MNHNS and CDR2 is SASEGT. CDR3 nucleotides: TGTGCCAGCAGTGGAAGACTAGCGGGAGGCGGGGAGCTGTTTTTT. Encoded protein: CASSGRLAGGGELFF.

V and J are TRBV3-1 and TRBJ2-3; D may be TRBD2 (5 bases). The CDR3 loop spans 13 amino acids. V dropped 7 bases and J dropped 3 bases, with 11 bases sitting between them. The germline V gene encodes CDR1 LGHDT and CDR2 YNNKEL (reference sequence). CDR3 DNA sequence: TGTGCCAGCACTGGTAGCGTGACAGATACGCAGTATTTT. It specifies CASTGSVTDTQYF.

This clonotype occurred a few times. The chain is built from TRBV5-6 and TRBJ1-1; D might be TRBD1 (5 bases). The germline V gene has CDR1 SGHDT and CDR2 YYEEEE. The CDR3 consists of 11 residues. V was pared by 3 bases and J by 6 bases, with 6 bases between. The CDR3 protein is CASSSGSEAFF. CDR3 DNA: TGTGCCAGCAGCTCAGGGTCTGAAGCTTTCTTT. Full variable domain (rest looked up from reference TRBV5-6 and TRBJ1-1): DAGVTQSPTHLIKTRGQQVTLRCSPKSGHDTVSWYQQALGQGPQFIFQYYEEEERQRGNFPDRFSGHQFPNYSSELNVNALLLGDSALYLCASSSGSEAFFGQGTRLTVV.

The V call is TRBV4-1, the J call TRBJ2-1; 9 positions match TRBD2. The J segment lost 1 base and the V segment lost 3 bases, leaving 7 bases of the junction unmatched. The CDR3 sequence is 17 residues long. The V gene's germline CDR1 is MGHRA and CDR2 YSYEKL. The CDR3 is CASSHVAGVQSYNEQFF. The DNA for the CDR3 is TGCGCCAGCAGCCACGTAGCGGGAGTGCAATCCTACAATGAGCAGTTCTTC.

This clonotype was counted only a few times. This chain links TRBV6-1 with TRBJ1-1, with D perhaps matching TRBD1 (5 bases). CDR1 is MNHNS and CDR2 is SASEGT in the germline V gene. This CDR3 has 12 amino acids. The germline V and J ends were trimmed by 7 bases and 6 bases, with 12 bases remaining between them. The CDR3 DNA is TGTGCCAGCACCACGGGGGTCGCTGAAGCTTTCTTT. It yields the protein CASTTGVAEAFF.

The CDR3 sequence: CASSLKPPTYEQYF. The CDR3 DNA reads TGTGCCAGCAGTTTAAAACCCCCCACCTACGAGCAGTACTTC. The rearrangement links TRBV12-3 or TRBV12-4 to TRBJ2-7; D call uncertain. The CDR3 is 14 residues long. With 2 bases removed from V and 2 bases from J, the gap between germline ends came to 10 bases.

The chain links TRBV10-3 to TRBJ1-6; 9 bases agree with TRBD1. The germline V gene encodes CDR1 ENHRY and CDR2 SYGVKD. The CDR3 runs to 14 residues. V dropped 6 bases and J dropped 6; count of bases not matched to a gene: 3. The CDR3, as DNA: TGTGCCATCAGGTTGACAGGGGGTAATTCACCCCTCCACTTT. It encodes CAIRLTGGNSPLHF.

The chain couples TRBV30 to TRBJ2-1; D unclear. CDR1 and CDR2 (germline): GTSNPN, SVGIG (reference sequence). The CDR3 has 12 residues. V lost 5 bases to trimming and J lost 7 bases, with 12 bases between them. CDR3 DNA: TGTGCCTGGGCAGAGAATCGGAATGAGCAGTTCTTC. This translates into CAWAENRNEQFF.